This T cell receptor (beta chain) was captured in a study of beta chain features in type 1 diabetes. Study-level findings and limits: Among patients, naive, central memory and Treg TCRB repertoires appeared more similar than among healthy donors. A potential PCR bias toward shorter templates would be equal in patient and control samples. Among patients with Type 1 diabetes, TCRB CDR3s were moderately but significantly shorter in every one of the four CD4+ subsets. Individuals with type 1 diabetes displayed fewer insertions and more deletions at VDJ junctions.

This clone was seen a few times. The antigen remains unidentified. Expressed TCRB transcripts were sequenced, since all the RNA that had been isolated was reverse transcribed. Generated by immunoSEQ multiplex PCR, the TCRdb table keeps only in-frame clones and is missing some. This repertoire shows roughly 180,000 clones, approximately 7.9% found once; its top ten account for 0.5% to 0.55%. The CDR3 sequence is 15 residues long. In germline, CDR1 is MNHEY, CDR2 SMNVEV (reference sequence). With 4 bases removed from V and 3 bases from J, the gap between germline ends came to 13 bases. This sequence joins TRBV27 and TRBJ2-1, with D hard to call. The sequence came from a man aged 18 to 29 with type 1 diabetes. What was sequenced was central memory CD4+ T cells from blood. The CDR3 DNA is TGTGCCAGCAGTTCGATTAAGGAGATCTACAATGAGCAGTTCTTC. Amino acids: CASSSIKEIYNEQFF.